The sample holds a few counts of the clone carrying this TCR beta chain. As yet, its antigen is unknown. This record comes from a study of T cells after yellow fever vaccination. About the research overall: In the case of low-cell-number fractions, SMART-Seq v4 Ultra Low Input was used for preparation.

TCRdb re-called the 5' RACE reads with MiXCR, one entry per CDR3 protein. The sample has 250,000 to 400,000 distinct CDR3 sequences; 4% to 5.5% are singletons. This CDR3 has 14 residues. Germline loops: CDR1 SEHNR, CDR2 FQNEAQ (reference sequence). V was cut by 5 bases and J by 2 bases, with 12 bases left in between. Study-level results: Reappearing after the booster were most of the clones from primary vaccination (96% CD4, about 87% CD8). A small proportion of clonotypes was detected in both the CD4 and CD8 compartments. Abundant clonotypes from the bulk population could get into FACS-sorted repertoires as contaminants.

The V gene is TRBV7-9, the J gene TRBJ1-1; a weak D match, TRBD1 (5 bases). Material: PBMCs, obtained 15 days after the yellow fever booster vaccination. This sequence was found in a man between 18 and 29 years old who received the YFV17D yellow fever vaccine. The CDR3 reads CASSLDRSNTEAFF. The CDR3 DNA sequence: TGTGCCAGCAGCCTTGACAGATCAAACACTGAAGCTTTCTTT. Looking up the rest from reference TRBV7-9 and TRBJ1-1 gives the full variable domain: DTGVSQNPRHKITKRGQNVTFRCDPISEHNRLYWYRQTLGQGPEFLTYFQNEAQLEKSRLLSDRFSAERPKGSFSTLEIQRTEQGDSAMYLCASSLDRSNTEAFFGQGTRLTVV.